This TCR beta chain was obtained from a study of cytomegalovirus exposure and HLA in healthy donors. Study at large: The roughly 130 validation repertoires used the same platform as the roughly 700 first-cohort repertoires (as reported by a later analysis).

A word on this clone: The antigen is undetermined.

The junction had 6 bases not matched to a gene; V was cut back by 5 bases and J by 6 bases. This CDR3 has 15 amino acids. Germline assignment: CDR1 SGHAT and CDR2 FQNNGV. Broader study findings: Cytomegalovirus-associated TCR beta chains were listed, numbering around 150. The classifier reportedly diagnosed cytomegalovirus status with high sensitivity and specificity. In vitro assays verified that a few CMV-associated chains recognized CMV antigens specifically.

Some clones are missing from TCRdb's copy, which holds only in-frame ones; the method was immunoSEQ multiplex PCR. This table holds a few hundred thousand clones, 70% to 90% found once. The specimen sequenced was PBMCs. This chain joins TRBV11-2 and TRBJ2-3; 12 bases match TRBD2. The TCR originated in a man aged 25-45 years in good health and CMV-seronegative. The CDR3 here is CASSALAGGRDTQYF. In DNA form, the CDR3 reads TGTGCCAGCAGCGCCCTAGCGGGGGGGCGTGATACGCAGTATTTT. The whole variable domain, remainder taken from reference TRBV11-2 and TRBJ2-3, is EAGVAQSPRYKIIEKRQSVAFWCNPISGHATLYWYQQILGQGPKLLIQFQNNGVVDDSQLPKDRFSAERLKGVDSTLKIQPAKLEDSAVYLCASSALAGGRDTQYFGPGTRLTVL.